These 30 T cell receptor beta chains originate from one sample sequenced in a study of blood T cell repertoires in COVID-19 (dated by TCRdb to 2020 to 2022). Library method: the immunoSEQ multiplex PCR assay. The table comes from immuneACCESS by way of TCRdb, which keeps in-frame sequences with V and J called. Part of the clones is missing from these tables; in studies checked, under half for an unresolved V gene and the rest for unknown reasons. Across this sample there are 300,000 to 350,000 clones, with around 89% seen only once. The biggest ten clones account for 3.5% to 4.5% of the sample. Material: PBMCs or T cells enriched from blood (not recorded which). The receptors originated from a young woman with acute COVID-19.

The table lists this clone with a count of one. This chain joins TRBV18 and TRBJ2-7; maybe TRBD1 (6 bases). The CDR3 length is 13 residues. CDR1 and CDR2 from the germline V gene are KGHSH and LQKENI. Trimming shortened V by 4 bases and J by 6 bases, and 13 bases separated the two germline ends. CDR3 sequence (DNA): TGTGCCAGCTCACTCGCCGGGACAAGCGAGCAGTACTTC. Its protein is CASSLAGTSEQYF. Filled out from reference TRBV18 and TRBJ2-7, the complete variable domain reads NAGVMQNPRHLVRRRGQEARLRCSPMKGHSHVYWYRQLPEEGLKFMVYLQKENIIDESGMPKERFSAEFPKEGPSILRIQQVVRGDSAAYFCASSLAGTSEQYFGPGTRLTVT.

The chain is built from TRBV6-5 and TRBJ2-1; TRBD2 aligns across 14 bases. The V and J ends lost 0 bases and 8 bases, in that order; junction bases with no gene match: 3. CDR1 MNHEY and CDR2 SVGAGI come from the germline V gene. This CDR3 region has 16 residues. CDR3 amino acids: CASSYSTSGRAHEQFF. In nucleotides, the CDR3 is TGTGCCAGCAGTTACTCGACTAGCGGGAGGGCCCATGAGCAGTTCTTC.

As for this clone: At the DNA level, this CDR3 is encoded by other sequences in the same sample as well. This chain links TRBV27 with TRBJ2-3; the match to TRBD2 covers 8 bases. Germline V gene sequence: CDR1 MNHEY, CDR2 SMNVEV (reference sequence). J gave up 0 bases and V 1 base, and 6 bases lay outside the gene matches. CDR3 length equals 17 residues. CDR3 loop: CASSLWASGRSTDTQYF. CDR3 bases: TGTGCCAGCAGTTTATGGGCTAGCGGGCGGAGCACAGATACGCAGTATTTT.

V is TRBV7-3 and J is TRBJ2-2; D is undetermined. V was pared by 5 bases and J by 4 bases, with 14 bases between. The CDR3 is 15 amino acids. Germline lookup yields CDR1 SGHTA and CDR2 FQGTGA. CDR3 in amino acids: CASSPLGSGTGELFF. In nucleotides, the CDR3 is TGTGCCAGCAGCCCGCTAGGATCGGGCACCGGGGAGCTGTTTTTT.

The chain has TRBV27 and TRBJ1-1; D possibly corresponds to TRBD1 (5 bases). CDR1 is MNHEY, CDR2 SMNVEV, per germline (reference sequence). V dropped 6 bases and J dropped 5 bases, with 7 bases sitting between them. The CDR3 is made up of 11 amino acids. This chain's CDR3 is CASRGGTEAFF. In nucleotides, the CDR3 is TGTGCCAGCAGGGGGGGGACTGAAGCTTTCTTT.

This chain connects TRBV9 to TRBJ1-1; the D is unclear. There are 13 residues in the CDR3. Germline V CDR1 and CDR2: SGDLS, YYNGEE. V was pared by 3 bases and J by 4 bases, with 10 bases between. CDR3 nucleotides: TGTGCCAGCAGCGAGAACCCCGGCACTGAAGCTTTCTTT. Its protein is CASSENPGTEAFF.

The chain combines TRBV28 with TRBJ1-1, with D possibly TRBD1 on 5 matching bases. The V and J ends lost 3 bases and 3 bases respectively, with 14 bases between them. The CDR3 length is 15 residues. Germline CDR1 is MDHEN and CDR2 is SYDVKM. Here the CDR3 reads CASSLWGGADTEAFF. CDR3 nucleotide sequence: TGTGCCAGCAGTTTGTGGGGCGGGGCTGACACTGAAGCTTTCTTT.

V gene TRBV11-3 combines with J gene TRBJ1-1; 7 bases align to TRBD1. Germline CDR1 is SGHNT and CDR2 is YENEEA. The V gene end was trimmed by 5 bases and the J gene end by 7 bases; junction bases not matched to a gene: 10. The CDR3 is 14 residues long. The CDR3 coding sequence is TGTGCCAGCAGCGTGGACAGGTTACCGGATGAAGCTTTCTTT. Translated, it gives CASSVDRLPDEAFF.

CDR3 in amino acids: CASMGGQFSTDTQYF. The CDR3 DNA follows: TGTGCCAGCATGGGGGGGCAGTTCAGCACAGATACGCAGTATTTT. The chain has TRBV6-5 and TRBJ2-3; D possibly corresponds to TRBD2 (7 bases). The germline V gene encodes CDR1 MNHEY and CDR2 SVGAGI. The CDR3 extends over 15 amino acids. Trimming took 7 bases from V and 0 from J, leaving 14 bases between them.

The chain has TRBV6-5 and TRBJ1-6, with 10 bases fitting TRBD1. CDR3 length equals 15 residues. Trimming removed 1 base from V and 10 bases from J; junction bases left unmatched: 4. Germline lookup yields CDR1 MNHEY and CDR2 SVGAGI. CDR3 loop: CASSYFGQGDSPLHF. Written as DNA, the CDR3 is TGTGCCAGCAGTTACTTCGGACAGGGGGACTCACCCCTCCACTTT.

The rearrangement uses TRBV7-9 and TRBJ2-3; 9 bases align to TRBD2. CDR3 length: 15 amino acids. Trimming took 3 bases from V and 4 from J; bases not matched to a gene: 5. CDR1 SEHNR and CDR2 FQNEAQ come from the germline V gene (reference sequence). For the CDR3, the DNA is TGTGCCAGCAGCTTTAGCGGGAGCGCAGCAGATACGCAGTATTTT. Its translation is CASSFSGSAADTQYF.

CDR3 region: CASTISGYGYTF. DNA of the CDR3: TGTGCCAGCACCATTTCGGGCTATGGCTACACCTTC. The chain joins TRBV28 to TRBJ1-2; D not resolved. V was shortened by 7 bases and J by 4 bases, with 10 bases between the two germline ends. This CDR3 has 12 amino acids. Germline loops: CDR1 MDHEN, CDR2 SYDVKM.

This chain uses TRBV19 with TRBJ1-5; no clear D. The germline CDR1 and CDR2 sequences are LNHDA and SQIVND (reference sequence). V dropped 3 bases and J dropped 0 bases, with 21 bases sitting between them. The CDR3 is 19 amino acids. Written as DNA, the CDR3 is TGTGCCAGTAGTATCTCCCTTTTAAACAGACTACATAGCAATCAGCCCCAGCATTTT. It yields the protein CASSISLLNRLHSNQPQHF.

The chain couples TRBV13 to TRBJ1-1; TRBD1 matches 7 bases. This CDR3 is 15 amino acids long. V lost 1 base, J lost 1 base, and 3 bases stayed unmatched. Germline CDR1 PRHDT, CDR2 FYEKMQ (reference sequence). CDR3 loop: CASSLDRGPNTEAFF. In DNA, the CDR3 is TGTGCCAGCAGCTTAGACAGGGGTCCGAACACTGAAGCTTTCTTT.

Here the CDR3 DNA reads TGTGCCAGCAGCCAGCCTTTGGGGGGGTCTGGAAACACCATATATTTT. Its translation is CASSQPLGGSGNTIYF. The chain uses TRBV3-1 (or the pseudogene TRBV3-2) and TRBJ1-3, with D perhaps matching TRBD1 (5 bases). The CDR3 totals 16 residues. Trimming shortened V by 3 bases and J by 1 base, and 13 bases separated the two germline ends. Germline V CDR1 and CDR2: LGHDT, YNNKEL (reference sequence).

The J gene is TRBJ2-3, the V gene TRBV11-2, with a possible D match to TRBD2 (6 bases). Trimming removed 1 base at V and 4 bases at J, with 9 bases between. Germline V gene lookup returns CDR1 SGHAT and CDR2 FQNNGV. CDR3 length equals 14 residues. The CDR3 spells CASSLVGGADTQYF. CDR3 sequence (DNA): TGTGCCAGCAGCTTAGTCGGAGGGGCAGATACGCAGTATTTT.

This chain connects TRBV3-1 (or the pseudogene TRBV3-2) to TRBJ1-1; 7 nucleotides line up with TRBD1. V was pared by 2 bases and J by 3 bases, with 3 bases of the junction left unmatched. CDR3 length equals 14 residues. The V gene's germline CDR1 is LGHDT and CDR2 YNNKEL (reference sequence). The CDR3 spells CASSQQGGYTEAFF. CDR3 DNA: TGTGCCAGCAGCCAACAGGGGGGCTACACTGAAGCTTTCTTT.

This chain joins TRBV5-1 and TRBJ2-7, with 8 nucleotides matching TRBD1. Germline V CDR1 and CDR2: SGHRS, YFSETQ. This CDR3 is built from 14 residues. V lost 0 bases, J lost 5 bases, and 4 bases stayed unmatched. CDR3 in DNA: TGCGCCAGCAGCTTGGGGGCAGGGGGCAACGAGCAGTACTTC. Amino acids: CASSLGAGGNEQYF.

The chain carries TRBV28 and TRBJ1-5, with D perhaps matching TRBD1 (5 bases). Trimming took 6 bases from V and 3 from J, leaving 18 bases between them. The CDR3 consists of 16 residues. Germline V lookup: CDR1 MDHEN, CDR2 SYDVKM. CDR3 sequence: CASRSGGPFSNQPQHF. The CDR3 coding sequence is TGTGCCAGCAGGTCCGGGGGTCCTTTTTCCAATCAGCCCCAGCATTTT.

CDR3 protein: CAITDTRLAGYTF. The CDR3 DNA reads as TGTGCCATCACGGATACGAGGCTAGCCGGCTACACCTTC. The genes are TRBV10-3 and TRBJ1-2, with unresolved D. CDR1 and CDR2 (germline): ENHRY, SYGVKD. Trimming removed 7 bases from V and 8 bases from J, with 17 bases in between. This CDR3 spans 13 amino acids.

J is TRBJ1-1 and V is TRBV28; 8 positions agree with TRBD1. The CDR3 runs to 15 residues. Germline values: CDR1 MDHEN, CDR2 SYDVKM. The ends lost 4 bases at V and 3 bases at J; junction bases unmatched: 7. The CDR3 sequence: CASSSQGAVDTEAFF. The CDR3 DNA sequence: TGTGCCAGCAGTTCGCAGGGGGCGGTGGACACTGAAGCTTTCTTT.

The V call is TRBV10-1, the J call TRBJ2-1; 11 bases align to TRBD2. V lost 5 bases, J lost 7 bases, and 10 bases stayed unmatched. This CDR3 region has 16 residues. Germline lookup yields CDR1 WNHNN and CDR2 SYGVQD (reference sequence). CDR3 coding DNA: TGCGCCAGCAGTCCCATAGCGGGAGGGCCAACAAATGAGCAGTTCTTC. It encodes CASSPIAGGPTNEQFF.

CDR3 nucleotides: TGCAGCGTCCATTGGGGACTGAGGAACACTGAAGCTTTCTTT. It specifies CSVHWGLRNTEAFF. This rearrangement joins TRBV29-1 to TRBJ1-1, with D perhaps TRBD1 (5 bases). The V end was cut by 6 bases, the J end by 1 base, with 15 bases between. This CDR3 is 14 amino acids long. Looked up from germline, CDR1 is SQVTM and CDR2 is ANQGSEA.

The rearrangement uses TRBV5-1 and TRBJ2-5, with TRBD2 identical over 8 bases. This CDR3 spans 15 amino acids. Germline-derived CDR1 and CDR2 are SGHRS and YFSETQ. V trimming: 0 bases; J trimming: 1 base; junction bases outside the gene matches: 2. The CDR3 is CASSLGTSGQETQYF. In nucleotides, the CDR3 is TGCGCCAGCAGCTTGGGAACTAGCGGCCAAGAGACCCAGTACTTC.

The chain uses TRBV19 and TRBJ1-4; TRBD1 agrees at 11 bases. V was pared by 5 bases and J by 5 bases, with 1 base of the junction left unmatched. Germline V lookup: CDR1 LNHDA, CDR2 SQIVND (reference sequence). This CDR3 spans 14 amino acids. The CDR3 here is CASSRTGGNEKLFF. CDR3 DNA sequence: TGTGCCAGTAGTCGGACAGGGGGCAATGAAAAACTGTTTTTT.

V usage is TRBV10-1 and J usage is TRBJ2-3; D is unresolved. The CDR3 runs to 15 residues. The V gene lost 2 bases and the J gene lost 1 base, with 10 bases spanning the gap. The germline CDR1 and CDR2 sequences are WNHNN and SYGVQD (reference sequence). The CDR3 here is CASSEVFRGTDTQYF. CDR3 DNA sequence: TGCGCCAGCAGTGAGGTCTTCCGGGGCACAGATACGCAGTATTTT.

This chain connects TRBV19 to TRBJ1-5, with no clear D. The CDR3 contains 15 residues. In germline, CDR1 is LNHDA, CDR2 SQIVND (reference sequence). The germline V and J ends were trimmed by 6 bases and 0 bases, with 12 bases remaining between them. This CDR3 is CASSPTRNSNQPQHF. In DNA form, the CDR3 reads TGTGCCAGTAGCCCGACTAGAAATAGCAATCAGCCCCAGCATTTT.

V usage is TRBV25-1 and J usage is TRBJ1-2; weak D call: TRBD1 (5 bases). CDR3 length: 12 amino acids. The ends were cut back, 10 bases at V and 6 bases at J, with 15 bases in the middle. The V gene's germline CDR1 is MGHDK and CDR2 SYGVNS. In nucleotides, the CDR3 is TGTGCCATCTCTCAGGGTGGAAATGGCTACACCTTC. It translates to CAISQGGNGYTF.

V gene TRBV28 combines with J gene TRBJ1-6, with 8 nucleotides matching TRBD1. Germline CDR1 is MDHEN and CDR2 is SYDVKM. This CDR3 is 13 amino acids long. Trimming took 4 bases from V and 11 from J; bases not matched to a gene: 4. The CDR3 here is CASSYTGGPPLHF. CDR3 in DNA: TGTGCCAGCAGTTACACAGGGGGTCCACCCCTCCACTTT.

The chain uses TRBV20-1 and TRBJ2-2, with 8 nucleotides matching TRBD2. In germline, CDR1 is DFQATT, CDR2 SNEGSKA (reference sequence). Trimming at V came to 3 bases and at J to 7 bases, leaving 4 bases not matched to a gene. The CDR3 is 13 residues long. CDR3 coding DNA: TGCAGTGCTAGTAGCGGGATGGTCGGGGAGCTGTTTTTT. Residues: CSASSGMVGELFF.